These 10 T cell receptor beta chains share one sample of origin, sequenced in a study of blood T cell repertoires in COVID-19. Clones were sequenced by immunoSEQ multiplex PCR, and TCRdb holds only the in-frame ones, with some missing. In the table there are about 320,000 clones, around nine tenths of which are singletons. The specimen was peripheral blood. These receptors originate from a woman aged 25-40 years with COVID-19, enrolled during active disease.

This sequence joins TRBV6-5 and TRBJ1-2, with D uncertain. Germline CDR1 and CDR2: MNHEY and SVGAGI. The ends were cut back, 4 bases at V and 8 bases at J, with 17 bases in the middle. There are 14 residues in the CDR3. The CDR3 loop reads CASSSRGTLGGYTF. The DNA of the CDR3 is TGTGCCAGCAGTTCCCGGGGAACCCTGGGGGGCTACACCTTC.

The V and J genes are TRBV7-9 and TRBJ2-1; tentatively, D is TRBD2 (5 bases). The CDR3 is 14 residues long. The V gene's germline CDR1 is SEHNR and CDR2 FQNEAQ (reference sequence). The V end was cut by 5 bases, the J end by 6 bases, with 14 bases between. In nucleotides, the CDR3 is TGTGCCAGCAGCCCGATCCTTAGCGCCAATGAGCAGTTCTTC. Protein product: CASSPILSANEQFF.

The chain combines TRBV3-1 (or the pseudogene TRBV3-2) with TRBJ1-6; no clear D. Germline CDR1 LGHDT, CDR2 YNNKEL (reference sequence). CDR3 length: 14 residues. Trimming removed 4 bases from V and 7 bases from J, with 11 bases in between. The CDR3 loop reads CASSLTVRNSPLHF. The CDR3 DNA reads as TGTGCCAGCAGCCTCACAGTACGAAATTCACCCCTCCACTTT.

The V and J genes are TRBV19 and TRBJ1-5; perhaps TRBD1 as D (6 bases). Germline values: CDR1 LNHDA, CDR2 SQIVND (reference sequence). This CDR3 has 14 amino acids. The V end lost 10 bases, the J end lost 2 bases, and 15 bases lay between the germline ends. The CDR3 sequence: CATKRGGGNQPQHF. The CDR3 coding sequence is TGTGCCACCAAGCGAGGGGGAGGCAATCAGCCCCAGCATTTT.

The chain carries TRBV29-1 and TRBJ1-3; a possible D gene is TRBD1 (6 bases). V lost 1 base to trimming and J lost 2 bases, with 12 bases between them. Germline V lookup: CDR1 SQVTM, CDR2 ANQGSEA. This CDR3 is built from 15 residues. In DNA, the CDR3 is TGCAGCGTTGAAGCGACAGGCATCCCTGGAAACACCATATATTTT. This encodes CSVEATGIPGNTIYF.

The chain carries TRBV27 and TRBJ2-3; TRBD2 matches 10 bases. The trim removed 6 bases at V and 1 base at J, leaving 10 bases unmatched. The CDR3 is made up of 17 amino acids. Germline values: CDR1 MNHEY, CDR2 SMNVEV (reference sequence). The CDR3 DNA reads as TGTGCCAGCAGGGACTTGAAGGGGACTAGCGGCACAGATACGCAGTATTTT. It codes for CASRDLKGTSGTDTQYF.

The chain employs TRBV10-1 and TRBJ2-7; TRBD1 matches at 9 bases. Germline CDR1 WNHNN, CDR2 SYGVQD (reference sequence). Trimming removed 3 bases from V and 5 bases from J; junction bases left unmatched: 5. This CDR3 spans 14 amino acids. CDR3 in DNA: TGCGCCAGCAGTGAAGGACAGGGGTTGAACGAGCAGTACTTC. This codes for CASSEGQGLNEQYF.

The genes are TRBV5-4 and TRBJ2-2; TRBD1 agrees at 8 bases. V shed 4 bases, J shed 6 bases, and the junction held 8 bases outside the gene matches. Germline V gene lookup returns CDR1 SGHNT and CDR2 YYREEE (reference sequence). CDR3 length: 15 amino acids. This CDR3 is CASSALGQVPGELFF. DNA of the CDR3: TGTGCCAGCAGCGCACTGGGACAGGTGCCCGGGGAGCTGTTTTTT.

In its sample, this clone was seen once. The rearrangement joins TRBV18 to TRBJ2-7; 10 nucleotides align to TRBD1. Germline CDR1 and CDR2: KGHSH and LQKENI. The CDR3 contains 14 residues. V trimming: 3 bases; J trimming: 4 bases; junction bases outside the gene matches: 3. This chain's CDR3 is CASSPGQGFYEQYF. In nucleotides, the CDR3 is TGTGCCAGCTCACCGGGACAGGGGTTTTACGAGCAGTACTTC.

The V and J genes are TRBV6-5 and TRBJ2-5; 8 bases match TRBD1. Germline V gene lookup returns CDR1 MNHEY and CDR2 SVGAGI. This CDR3 contains 12 residues. V gave up 7 bases and J gave up 7 bases; unmatched junction bases: 5. The CDR3 DNA reads TGTGCCAGCACCCCAGGGGGCGGGACCCAGTACTTC. Residues: CASTPGGGTQYF.